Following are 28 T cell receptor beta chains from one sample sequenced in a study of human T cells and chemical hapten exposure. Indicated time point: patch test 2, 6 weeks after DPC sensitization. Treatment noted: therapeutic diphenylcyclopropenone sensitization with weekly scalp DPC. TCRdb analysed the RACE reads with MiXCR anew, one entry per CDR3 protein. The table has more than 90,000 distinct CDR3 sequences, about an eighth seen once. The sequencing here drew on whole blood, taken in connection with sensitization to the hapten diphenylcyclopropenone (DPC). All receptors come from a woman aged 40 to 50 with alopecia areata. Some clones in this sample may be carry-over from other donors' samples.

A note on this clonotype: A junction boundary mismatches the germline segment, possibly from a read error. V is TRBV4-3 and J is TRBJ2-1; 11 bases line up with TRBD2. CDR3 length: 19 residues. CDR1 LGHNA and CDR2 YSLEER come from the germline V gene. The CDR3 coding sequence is TGCGCCAGCAGCCAGGGAAAGGGACTAGCGGAAAGCTCCTTCAATGAGCAGTTCTTC. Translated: CASSQGKGLAESSFNEQFF.

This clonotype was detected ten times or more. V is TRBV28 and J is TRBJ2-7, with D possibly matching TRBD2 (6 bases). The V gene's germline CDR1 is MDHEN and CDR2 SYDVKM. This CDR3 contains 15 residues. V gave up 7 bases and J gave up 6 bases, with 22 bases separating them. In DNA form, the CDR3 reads TGTGCCAGCACCGCGCGGGGTCGGTCCCTTTTCGAGCAGTACTTC. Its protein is CASTARGRSLFEQYF. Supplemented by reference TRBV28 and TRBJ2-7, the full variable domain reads DVKVTQSSRYLVKRTGEKVFLECVQDMDHENMFWYRQDPGLGLRLIYFSYDVKMKEKGDIPEGYSVSREKKERFSLILESASTNQTSMYLCASTARGRSLFEQYFGPGTRLTVT.

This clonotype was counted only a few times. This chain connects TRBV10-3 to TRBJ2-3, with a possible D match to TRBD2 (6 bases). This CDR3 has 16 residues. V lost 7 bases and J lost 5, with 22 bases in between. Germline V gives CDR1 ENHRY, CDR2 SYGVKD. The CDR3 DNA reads TGTGCCATCACCAACCCCGGGACCCGGGGAGGAGATACGCAGTATTTT. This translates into CAITNPGTRGGDTQYF.

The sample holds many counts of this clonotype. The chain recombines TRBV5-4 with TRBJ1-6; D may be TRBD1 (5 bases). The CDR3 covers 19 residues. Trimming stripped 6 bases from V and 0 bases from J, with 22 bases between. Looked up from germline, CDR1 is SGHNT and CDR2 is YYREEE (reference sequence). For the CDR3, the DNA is TGTGCCAGCACCGCGAGACAGCGACAATCGAGCTCCTATAATTCACCCCTCCACTTT. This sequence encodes CASTARQRQSSSYNSPLHF.

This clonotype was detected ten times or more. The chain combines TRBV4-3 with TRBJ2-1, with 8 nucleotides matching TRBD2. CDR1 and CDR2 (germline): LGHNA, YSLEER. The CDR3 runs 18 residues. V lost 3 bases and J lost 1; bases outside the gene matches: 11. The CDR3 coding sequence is TGCGCCAGCAGCCAGCGGGGGGCGGAATGGGGGTCCTACAATGAGCAGTTCTTC. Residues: CASSQRGAEWGSYNEQFF.

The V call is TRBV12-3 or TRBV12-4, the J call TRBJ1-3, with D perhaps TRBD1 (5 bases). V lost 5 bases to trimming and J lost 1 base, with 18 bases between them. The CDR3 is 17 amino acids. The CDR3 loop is CASSRSTALGSGNTIYF. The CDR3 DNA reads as TGTGCCAGCAGTCGGTCGACAGCCCTGGGATCTGGAAACACCATATATTTT.

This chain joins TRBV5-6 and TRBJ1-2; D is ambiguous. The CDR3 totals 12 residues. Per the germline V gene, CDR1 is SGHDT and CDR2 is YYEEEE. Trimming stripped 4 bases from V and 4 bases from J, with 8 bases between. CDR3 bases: TGTGCCAGCAGCGACAACACCTATGGCTACACCTTC. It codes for CASSDNTYGYTF.

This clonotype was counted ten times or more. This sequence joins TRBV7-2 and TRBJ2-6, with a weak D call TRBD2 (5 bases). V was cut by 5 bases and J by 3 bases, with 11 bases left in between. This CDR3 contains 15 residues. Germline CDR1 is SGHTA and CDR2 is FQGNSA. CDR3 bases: TGTGCCAGCAGCCGAGGCGGGTATGGGGCCAACGTCCTGACTTTC. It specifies CASSRGGYGANVLTF.

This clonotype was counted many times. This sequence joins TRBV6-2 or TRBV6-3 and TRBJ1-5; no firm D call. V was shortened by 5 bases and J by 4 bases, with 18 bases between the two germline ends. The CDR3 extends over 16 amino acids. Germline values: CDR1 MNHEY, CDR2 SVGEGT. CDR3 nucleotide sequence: TGTGCCAGCAGTGACACAAGAAGAGAGGGAAATCAGCCCCAGCATTTT. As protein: CASSDTRREGNQPQHF.

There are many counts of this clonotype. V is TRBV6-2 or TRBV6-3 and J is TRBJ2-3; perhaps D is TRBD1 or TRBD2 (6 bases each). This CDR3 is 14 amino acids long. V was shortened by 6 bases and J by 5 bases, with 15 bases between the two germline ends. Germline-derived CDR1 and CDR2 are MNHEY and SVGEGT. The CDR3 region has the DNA TGTGCCAGCAGGGATGGGGGGCGTGGAGATACGCAGTATTTT. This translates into CASRDGGRGDTQYF.

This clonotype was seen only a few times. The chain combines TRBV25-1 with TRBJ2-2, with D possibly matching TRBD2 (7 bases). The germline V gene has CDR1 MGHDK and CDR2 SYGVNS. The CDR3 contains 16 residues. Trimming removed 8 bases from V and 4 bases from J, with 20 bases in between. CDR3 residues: CASALGGAQGTGELFF. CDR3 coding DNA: TGTGCCAGCGCCCTGGGGGGGGCACAGGGCACCGGGGAGCTGTTTTTT.

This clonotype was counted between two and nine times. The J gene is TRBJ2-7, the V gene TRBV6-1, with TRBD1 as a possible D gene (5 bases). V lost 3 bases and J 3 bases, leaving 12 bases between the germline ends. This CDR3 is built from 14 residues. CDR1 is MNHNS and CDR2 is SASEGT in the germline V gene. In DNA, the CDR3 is TGTGCCAGCAGTGATGACAGAGAAGTCTACGAGCAGTACTTC. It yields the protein CASSDDREVYEQYF.

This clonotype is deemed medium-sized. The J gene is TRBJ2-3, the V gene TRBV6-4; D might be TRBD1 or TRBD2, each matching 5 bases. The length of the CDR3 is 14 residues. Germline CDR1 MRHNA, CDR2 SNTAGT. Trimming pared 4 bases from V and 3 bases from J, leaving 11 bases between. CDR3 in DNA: TGTGCCAGCAGTGCCGGGGCGGAGACAGATACGCAGTATTTT. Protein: CASSAGAETDTQYF.

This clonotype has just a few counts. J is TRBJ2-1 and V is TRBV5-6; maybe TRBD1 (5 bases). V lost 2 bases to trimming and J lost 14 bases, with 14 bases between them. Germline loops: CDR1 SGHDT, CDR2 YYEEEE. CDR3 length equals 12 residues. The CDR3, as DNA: TGTGCCAGCAGCTTTTACAGGACAATTGAGTTCTTC. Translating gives CASSFYRTIEFF.

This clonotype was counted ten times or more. CDR3 sequence reads: CASSPRRGVDTQYF. CDR3 DNA: TGTGCCAGCAGCCCCCGGCGGGGGGTAGATACGCAGTATTTT. The chain recombines TRBV7-2 with TRBJ2-3; 8 bases align to TRBD2. Germline V lookup: CDR1 SGHTA, CDR2 FQGNSA. The CDR3 runs 14 residues. The trim removed 5 bases at V and 5 bases at J, leaving 6 bases unmatched.

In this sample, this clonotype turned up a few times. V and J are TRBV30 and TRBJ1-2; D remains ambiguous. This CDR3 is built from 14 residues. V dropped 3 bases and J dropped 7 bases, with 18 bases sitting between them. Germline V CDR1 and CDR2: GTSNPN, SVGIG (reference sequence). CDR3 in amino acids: CAWSPGREESGYTF. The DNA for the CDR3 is TGTGCCTGGAGCCCTGGGAGGGAGGAGAGTGGCTACACCTTC.

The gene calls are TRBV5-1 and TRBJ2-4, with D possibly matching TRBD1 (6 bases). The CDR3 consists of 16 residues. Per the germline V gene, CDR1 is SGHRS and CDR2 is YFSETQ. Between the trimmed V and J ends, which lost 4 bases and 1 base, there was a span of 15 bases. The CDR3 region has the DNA TGCGCCAGCAGCGAACTACAGGGTGGGGCCAAAAACATTCAGTACTTC. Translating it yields CASSELQGGAKNIQYF.

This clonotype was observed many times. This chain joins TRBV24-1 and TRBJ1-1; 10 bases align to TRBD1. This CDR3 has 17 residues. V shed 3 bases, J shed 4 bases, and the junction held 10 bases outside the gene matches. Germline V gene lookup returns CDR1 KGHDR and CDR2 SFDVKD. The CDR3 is CATSDGVGTGDSTEAFF. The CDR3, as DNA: TGTGCCACCAGTGATGGGGTTGGGACAGGGGATAGCACTGAAGCTTTCTTT.

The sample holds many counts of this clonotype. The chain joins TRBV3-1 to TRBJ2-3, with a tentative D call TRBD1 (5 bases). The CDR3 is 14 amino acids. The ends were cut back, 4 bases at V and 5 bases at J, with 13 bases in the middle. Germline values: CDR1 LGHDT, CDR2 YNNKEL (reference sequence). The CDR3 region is CASSLMTALDTQYF. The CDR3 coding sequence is TGTGCCAGCAGCCTAATGACAGCCTTAGATACGCAGTATTTT.

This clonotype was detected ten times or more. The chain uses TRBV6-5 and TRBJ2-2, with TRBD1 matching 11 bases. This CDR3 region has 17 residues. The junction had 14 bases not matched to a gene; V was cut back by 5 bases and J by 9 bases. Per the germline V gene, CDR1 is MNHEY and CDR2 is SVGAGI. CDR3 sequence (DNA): TGTGCCAGCAGTCCGGGCGGGGGGACAGGGGGTGTTCGGGAGCTGTTTTTT. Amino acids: CASSPGGGTGGVRELFF.

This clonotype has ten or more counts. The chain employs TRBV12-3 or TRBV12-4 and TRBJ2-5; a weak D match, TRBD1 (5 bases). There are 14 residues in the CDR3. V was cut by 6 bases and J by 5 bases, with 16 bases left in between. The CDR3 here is CASSPGLGVETQYF. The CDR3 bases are TGTGCCAGCAGCCCTGGGCTAGGGGTGGAGACCCAGTACTTC.

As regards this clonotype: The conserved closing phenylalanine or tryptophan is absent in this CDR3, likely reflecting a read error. CDR3 amino acids: CASTQDRVINEQFI. The CDR3, as DNA: TGTGCCAGCACTCAGGACAGGGTCATCAATGAGCAGTTCATC. The chain carries TRBV6-2 or TRBV6-3 and TRBJ2-1; TRBD1 matches 8 bases. Germline values: CDR1 MNHEY, CDR2 SVGEGT. Trimming took 7 bases from V and 6 from J; bases not matched to a gene: 8. This CDR3 is built from 14 residues.

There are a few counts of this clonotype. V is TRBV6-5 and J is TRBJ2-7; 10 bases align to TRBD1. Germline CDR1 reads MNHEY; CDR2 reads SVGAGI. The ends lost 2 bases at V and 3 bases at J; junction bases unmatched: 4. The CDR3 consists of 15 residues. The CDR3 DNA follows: TGTGCCAGCAGTTACCGGGACAGGGGTCACTACGAGCAGTACTTC. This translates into CASSYRDRGHYEQYF.

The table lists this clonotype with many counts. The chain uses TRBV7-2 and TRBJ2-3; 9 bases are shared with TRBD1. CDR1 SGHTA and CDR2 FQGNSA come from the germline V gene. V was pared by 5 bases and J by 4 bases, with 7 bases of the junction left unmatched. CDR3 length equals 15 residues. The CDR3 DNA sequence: TGTGCCAGCAGCCTAAGGACAGGGGTCTCAGATACGCAGTATTTT. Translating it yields CASSLRTGVSDTQYF.

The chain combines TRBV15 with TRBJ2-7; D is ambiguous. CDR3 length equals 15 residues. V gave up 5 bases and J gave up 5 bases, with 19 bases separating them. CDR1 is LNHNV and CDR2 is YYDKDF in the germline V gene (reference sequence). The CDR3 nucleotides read TGTGCCACCAGCTTATTCCCGGTCGGTAAGGACGAGCAGTACTTC. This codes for CATSLFPVGKDEQYF.

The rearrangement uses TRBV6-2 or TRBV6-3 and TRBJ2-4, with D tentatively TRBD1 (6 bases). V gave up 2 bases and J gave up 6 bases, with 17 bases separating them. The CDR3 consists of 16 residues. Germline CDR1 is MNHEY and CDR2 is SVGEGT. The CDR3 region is CASSYPGQRRGNIQYF. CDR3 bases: TGTGCCAGCAGTTACCCCGGACAGCGCCGAGGAAACATTCAGTACTTC.

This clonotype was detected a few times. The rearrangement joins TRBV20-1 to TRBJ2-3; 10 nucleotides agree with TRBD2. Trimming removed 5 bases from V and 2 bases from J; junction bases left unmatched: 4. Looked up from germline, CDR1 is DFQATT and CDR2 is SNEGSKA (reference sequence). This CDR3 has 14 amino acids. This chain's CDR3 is CSAGTSGVTDTQYF. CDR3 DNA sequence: TGCAGTGCTGGTACTAGCGGGGTCACAGATACGCAGTATTTT.

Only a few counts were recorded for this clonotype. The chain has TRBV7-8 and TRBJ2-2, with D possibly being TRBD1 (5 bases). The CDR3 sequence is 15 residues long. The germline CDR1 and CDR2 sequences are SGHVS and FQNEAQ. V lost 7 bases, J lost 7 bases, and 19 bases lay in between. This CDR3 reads CASTKPGRVGGELFF. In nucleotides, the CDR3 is TGTGCCAGCACCAAACCGGGCAGGGTCGGCGGGGAGCTGTTTTTT.